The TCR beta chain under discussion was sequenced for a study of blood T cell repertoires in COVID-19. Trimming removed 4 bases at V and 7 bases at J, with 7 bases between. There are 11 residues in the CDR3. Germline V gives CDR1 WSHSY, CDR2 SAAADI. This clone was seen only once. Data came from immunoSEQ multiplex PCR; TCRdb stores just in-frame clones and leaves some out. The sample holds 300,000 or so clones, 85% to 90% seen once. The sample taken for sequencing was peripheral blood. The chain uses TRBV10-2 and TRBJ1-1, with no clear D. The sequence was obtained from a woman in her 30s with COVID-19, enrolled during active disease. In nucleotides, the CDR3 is TGCGCCAGCAGTGGAGGTCATGAAGCTTTCTTT. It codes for CASSGGHEAFF.